Each of the 25 T cell receptor beta chains below was sequenced from the same sample in a study of PD-1 blockade in classical Hodgkin lymphoma. Repertoires were generated with immunoSEQ multiplex PCR, while TCRdb's copy carries only in-frame clones and drops some. This sample carries some 96,000 clones, 80% to 95% of them seen once, and the ten largest clones take approximately 2.8%. Brentuximab vedotin exposure varied, and every patient relapsed after autologous stem cell transplantation. This sample comprised peripheral blood mononuclear cells (PBMCs), obtained at baseline. The receptors originated from a human donor with classical Hodgkin lymphoma.

This chain joins TRBV6-6 and TRBJ2-7; a weak D match, TRBD1 (5 bases). V dropped 2 bases and J dropped 2 bases, with 13 bases sitting between them. Germline assignment: CDR1 MNHNY and CDR2 SVGAGI (reference sequence). The CDR3 has 15 amino acids. CDR3 sequence reads: CASSYRVGATYEQYF. The CDR3 coding sequence is TGTGCCAGCAGTTACAGGGTAGGGGCCACCTACGAGCAGTACTTC.

The J gene is TRBJ2-1, the V gene TRBV5-1, with TRBD2 identical over 7 bases. CDR3 length equals 14 residues. With 4 bases clipped from V and 0 bases from J, the junction kept 1 base outside the gene matches. Germline assignment: CDR1 SGHRS and CDR2 YFSETQ. DNA for the CDR3: TGCGCCAGCAGCCGGACTAGCTCCTACAATGAGCAGTTCTTC. Residues: CASSRTSSYNEQFF.

The rearrangement uses TRBV27 and TRBJ2-7; 10 bases agree with TRBD1. Losses at the gene ends were 5 bases for V and 4 bases for J; bases not matched to a gene: 5. This CDR3 region has 14 residues. Germline V gives CDR1 MNHEY, CDR2 SMNVEV (reference sequence). CDR3 coding DNA: TGTGCCAGCAGTCCGACAGGGGGCTGGTACGAGCAGTACTTC. Translated: CASSPTGGWYEQYF.

The rearrangement uses TRBV4-1 and TRBJ2-7, with 11 bases aligning to TRBD2. Germline V gene data show CDR1 as MGHRA and CDR2 as YSYEKL. The CDR3 sequence is 15 residues long. Trimming cost V 1 base and J 2 bases; bases outside gene matches: 1. The CDR3 bases are TGCGCCAGCAGCCAAGTGACTAGCGGGGCCTACGAGCAGTACTTC. This codes for CASSQVTSGAYEQYF.

The gene calls are TRBV6-5 and TRBJ2-1; TRBD1 aligns across 7 bases. The CDR3 has 14 amino acids. Germline lookup yields CDR1 MNHEY and CDR2 SVGAGI. V lost 2 bases, J lost 10 bases, and 8 bases stayed unmatched. CDR3 in DNA: TGTGCCAGCAGTTACGGGACAGTCTCCAGAGAGCAGTTCTTC. As protein: CASSYGTVSREQFF.

The genes are TRBV5-1 and TRBJ1-2; 8 nucleotides match TRBD1. Trimming removed 4 bases from V and 1 base from J; junction bases left unmatched: 6. Germline V gives CDR1 SGHRS, CDR2 YFSETQ. CDR3 length equals 15 residues. The CDR3 DNA reads as TGCGCCAGCAGCGACCCAGGGGGCGGTAACTATGGCTACACCTTC. Translation gives CASSDPGGGNYGYTF.

This chain links TRBV4-1 with TRBJ2-7, with D possibly TRBD2 on 6 matching bases. This CDR3 is built from 15 residues. Deletions cut 5 bases from V and 5 bases from J, with 19 bases between. The germline gives CDR1 MGHRA, CDR2 YSYEKL. CDR3: CASSLHPGTPNEQYF. The DNA for the CDR3 is TGCGCCAGCAGCTTACACCCCGGGACTCCCAACGAGCAGTACTTC.

The chain combines TRBV9 with TRBJ2-3; weak D call: TRBD2 (7 bases). This CDR3 has 16 amino acids. Looked up from germline, CDR1 is SGDLS and CDR2 is YYNGEE. Trimming left V 3 bases short and J 6 bases short, with 20 bases between. CDR3 bases: TGTGCCAGCAGCGCCGGTCCTGGCGGGGGCCATGATACGCAGTATTTT. It is translated as CASSAGPGGGHDTQYF.

The chain joins TRBV19 to TRBJ2-1; 11 bases are shared with TRBD2. Germline V gene lookup returns CDR1 LNHDA and CDR2 SQIVND (reference sequence). The V segment lost 7 bases and the J segment 8 bases; nucleotides outside the gene matches: 10. The CDR3 extends over 15 amino acids. The CDR3 bases are TGTGCCAGTACTGATAGCGGGAGGGCCGGAGATGAGCAGTTCTTC. This sequence encodes CASTDSGRAGDEQFF. Supplemented by reference TRBV19 and TRBJ2-1, the full variable domain reads DGGITQSPKYLFRKEGQNVTLSCEQNLNHDAMYWYRQDPGQGLRLIYYSQIVNDFQKGDIAEGYSVSREKKESFPLTVTSAQKNPTAFYLCASTDSGRAGDEQFFGPGTRLTVL.

Concerning this clone: One end of the junction fails to match germline, which may point to a read error. The chain combines TRBV6-5 with TRBJ1-1; a possible D gene is TRBD1 (5 bases). The CDR3 is 13 amino acids. Per the germline V gene, CDR1 is MNHEY and CDR2 is SVGAGI. DNA of the CDR3: TGTGCCACTAAACAGGAGATGAAGACTGAAGCTTTCTTT. The encoded protein is CATKQEMKTEAFF.

This clone rates as medium-sized. This sequence joins TRBV11-2 and TRBJ2-1; TRBD2 matches 13 bases. The CDR3 length is 15 residues. CDR1 is SGHAT, CDR2 FQNNGV, per germline. The V segment lost 4 bases and the J segment 8 bases; nucleotides outside the gene matches: 5. Here the CDR3 reads CASSSQGLAGDEQFF. Written as DNA, the CDR3 is TGTGCCAGCAGCTCCCAAGGACTAGCGGGAGATGAGCAGTTCTTC.

This clone was counted a single time. This chain links TRBV30 with TRBJ1-2; D gene ambiguous. The CDR3 sequence is 15 residues long. CDR1 is GTSNPN and CDR2 is SVGIG in the germline V gene (reference sequence). V lost 0 bases and J lost 3, with 14 bases in between. The CDR3 spells CAWSVGLTPYYGYTF. The CDR3 nucleotides are TGTGCCTGGAGTGTAGGACTCACGCCGTACTATGGCTACACCTTC.

The V and J genes are TRBV30 and TRBJ2-1; possibly TRBD1 or TRBD2 for D (5 bases each). Trimming removed 1 base from V and 4 bases from J, with 17 bases in between. The length of the CDR3 is 16 residues. Looked up from germline, CDR1 is GTSNPN and CDR2 is SVGIG (reference sequence). The CDR3 DNA is TGTGCCTGGAGTGCAAATAGAGGGGTTGTTTACAATGAGCAGTTCTTC. The encoded protein is CAWSANRGVVYNEQFF. Variable domain in full (rest from reference TRBV30 and TRBJ2-1): SQTIHQWPATLVQPVGSPLSLECTVEGTSNPNLYWYRQAAGRGLQLLFYSVGIGQISSEVPQNLSASRPQDRQFILSSKKLLLSDSGFYLCAWSANRGVVYNEQFFGPGTRLTVL.

V is TRBV10-1 and J is TRBJ2-2; no clear D gene. Germline values: CDR1 WNHNN, CDR2 SYGVQD (reference sequence). This CDR3 is built from 12 residues. V was shortened by 5 bases and J by 3 bases, with 4 bases between the two germline ends. The CDR3: CASSRHTGELFF. In nucleotides, the CDR3 is TGCGCCAGCAGTCGACACACCGGGGAGCTGTTTTTT.

This rearrangement joins TRBV15 to TRBJ2-3; TRBD2 aligns across 12 bases. Germline V gene sequence: CDR1 LNHNV, CDR2 YYDKDF (reference sequence). The length of the CDR3 is 19 residues. V shed 2 bases, J shed 0 bases, and the junction held 9 bases outside the gene matches. CDR3 coding DNA: TGTGCCACCAGCAGACTAGCGGGAGGGGTGGGGGCTAGCACAGATACGCAGTATTTT. Translated, it gives CATSRLAGGVGASTDTQYF.

The rearrangement links TRBV29-1 to TRBJ1-5; D might be TRBD1 (5 bases). CDR1 and CDR2 from the germline V gene are SQVTM and ANQGSEA. This CDR3 is 12 amino acids long. V was pared by 4 bases and J by 5 bases, with 9 bases between. The CDR3, as DNA: TGCAGCGTTGTAGTAGGGGATCAGCCCCAGCATTTT. It encodes CSVVVGDQPQHF. The full variable domain, with the rest looked up from reference TRBV29-1 and TRBJ1-5, is SAVISQKPSRDICQRGTSLTIQCQVDSQVTMMFWYRQQPGQSLTLIATANQGSEATYESGFVIDKFPISRPNLTFSTLTVSNMSPEDSSIYLCSVVVGDQPQHFGDGTRLSIL.

The rearrangement uses TRBV19 and TRBJ1-2, with 9 bases aligning to TRBD1. The CDR3 is 13 residues long. Germline V gene data show CDR1 as LNHDA and CDR2 as SQIVND (reference sequence). V trimming: 3 bases; J trimming: 7 bases; junction bases outside the gene matches: 3. CDR3 region: CASSMGQGGGYTF. CDR3 coding DNA: TGTGCCAGTAGTATGGGACAGGGAGGTGGCTACACCTTC.

The chain has TRBV5-4 and TRBJ1-1; D gene unclear. This CDR3 region has 14 residues. CDR1 and CDR2 from the germline V gene are SGHNT and YYREEE (reference sequence). Trimming removed 4 bases at V and 1 base at J, with 11 bases between. The CDR3 coding sequence is TGTGCCAGCAGCCGGGAGGCCCCGAACACTGAAGCTTTCTTT. It translates to CASSREAPNTEAFF.

The CDR3 is CASSQERQGEYGYTF. The CDR3 DNA reads TGCGCCAGCAGCCAGGAAAGACAGGGAGAATATGGCTACACCTTC. The chain employs TRBV4-1 and TRBJ1-2; TRBD1 aligns across 7 bases. The V gene's germline CDR1 is MGHRA and CDR2 YSYEKL. Trimming took 3 bases from V and 5 from J; bases not matched to a gene: 9. CDR3 length: 15 amino acids.

This sequence joins TRBV28 and TRBJ2-7; weak D call: TRBD2 (5 bases). The germline V and J ends were trimmed by 5 bases and 5 bases, with 22 bases remaining between them. The CDR3 has 16 amino acids. Per the germline V gene, CDR1 is MDHEN and CDR2 is SYDVKM. CDR3 in DNA: TGTGCCAGCAGTCCTGGAATGGGAGTATATGGAAACGAGCAGTACTTC. Translated, it gives CASSPGMGVYGNEQYF. The variable domain in full, completed from reference TRBV28 and TRBJ2-7, reads DVKVTQSSRYLVKRTGEKVFLECVQDMDHENMFWYRQDPGLGLRLIYFSYDVKMKEKGDIPEGYSVSREKKERFSLILESASTNQTSMYLCASSPGMGVYGNEQYFGPGTRLTVT.

The chain links TRBV30 to TRBJ2-7; unclear D gene. The CDR3 loop spans 13 amino acids. CDR1 and CDR2 (germline): GTSNPN, SVGIG (reference sequence). Trimming took off 3 bases at V and 5 bases at J, with 14 bases between the two ends. CDR3 sequence (DNA): TGTGCCTGGAGCAGGAGACGGAGCGACGAGCAGTACTTC. Its protein product is CAWSRRRSDEQYF.

The chain couples TRBV6-6 to TRBJ1-4; D remains ambiguous. Germline loops: CDR1 MNHNY, CDR2 SVGAGI (reference sequence). The ends were cut back, 0 bases at V and 5 bases at J, with 7 bases in the middle. This CDR3 contains 14 residues. The CDR3 sequence: CASSYSQLNEKLFF. CDR3 bases: TGTGCCAGCAGTTACTCACAGCTGAATGAAAAACTGTTTTTT.

The V and J genes are TRBV7-6 and TRBJ2-3; TRBD2 matches 13 bases. CDR1 is SGHVS and CDR2 is FNYEAQ in the germline V gene. The CDR3 length is 20 residues. V lost 1 base and J lost 0; bases outside the gene matches: 10. The CDR3 protein is CASSLGGWTSGSHSTDTQYF. As DNA, the CDR3 is TGTGCCAGCAGCTTAGGGGGTTGGACTAGCGGGAGTCACAGCACAGATACGCAGTATTTT.

The chain combines TRBV28 with TRBJ2-7, with no clear D. With 8 bases removed from V and 9 bases from J, the gap between germline ends came to 11 bases. Per germline, CDR1 MDHEN and CDR2 SYDVKM. The CDR3 is made up of 10 amino acids. The CDR3 region has the DNA TGTGCCAGCGGCCGGATTGGGCAGTACTTC. As protein: CASGRIGQYF.

The genes are TRBV11-2 and TRBJ2-7; 10 positions match TRBD2. Germline V lookup: CDR1 SGHAT, CDR2 FQNNGV. V trimming: 5 bases; J trimming: 4 bases; junction bases outside the gene matches: 11. The CDR3 contains 16 residues. CDR3 amino acids: CASSLALRLAGYEQYF. Here the CDR3 DNA reads TGTGCCAGCAGCCTGGCGCTCCGACTAGCGGGTTACGAGCAGTACTTC. Complete variable domain (other parts from reference TRBV11-2 and TRBJ2-7): EAGVAQSPRYKIIEKRQSVAFWCNPISGHATLYWYQQILGQGPKLLIQFQNNGVVDDSQLPKDRFSAERLKGVDSTLKIQPAKLEDSAVYLCASSLALRLAGYEQYFGPGTRLTVT.